This TCR beta chain is from a study of T cells after yellow fever vaccination. Study-level results: Within FACS-sorted repertoires, abundant clonotypes contaminating from the bulk population could be present.

5'RACE template switching produced TCR cDNA carrying a universal primer site and UMIs. TCRdb reprocessed the 5' RACE reads via MiXCR and lists one record per CDR3 protein. The sample lists around 590,000 distinct CDR3 sequences, 9% to 15% occurring once. J lost 2 bases, V lost 7 bases, and 7 bases had no gene match. The CDR3 sequence is 15 residues long. The germline V gene encodes CDR1 MNHEY and CDR2 SVGEGT. This clonotype came up many times. The antigen is undetermined. The sample here was PBMCs, taken on the day of the yellow fever booster vaccination. The J gene is TRBJ2-3, the V gene TRBV6-2 or TRBV6-3; 9 bases agree with TRBD1. The source is a man aged 25-45 years who received the YFV17D yellow fever vaccine. The CDR3: CASTQQGASTDTQYF. CDR3 DNA: TGTGCCAGCACCCAACAGGGGGCATCCACAGATACGCAGTATTTT.